This T cell receptor (beta chain) was identified during a study of T-cell reconstitution after alpha-beta-depleted transplantation in children. CDR1 MNHEY and CDR2 SVGEGT come from the germline V gene. V dropped 0 bases and J dropped 3 bases, with 8 bases sitting between them. The CDR3 has 14 amino acids. Researchers prepared the TCRbeta library using unique molecular identifiers, the study reports. TCRdb reprocessed the PCR reads with MiXCR, giving one entry per CDR3 protein. The sample lists 300,000 to 400,000 distinct CDR3 sequences; 13% were seen once. The specimen was PBMCs, collected from the stem cell graft. The chain employs TRBV6-2 or TRBV6-3 and TRBJ2-5, with D tentatively TRBD2 (6 bases). The sequence derives from a human donor who donated a stem cell graft to a child with Fanconi anemia. CDR3 loop: CASSYSRLEETQYF. CDR3 sequence (DNA): TGTGCCAGCAGTTACTCGAGACTAGAAGAGACCCAGTACTTC.